This T cell receptor beta chain was captured by sequencing in a study of T cells in tumors after PD-1 blockade. Study background: Mean per blood sample: about 110,000 templates (roughly 22,000-270,000), some 40,000 unique clonotypes. Notes on the study in general: Some novel exhausted tumor clones appeared in pre-treatment blood, suggesting peripheral recruitment.

This table comes from immunoSEQ multiplex PCR, and its TCRdb copy is limited to in-frame clones, with some not included. Altogether around 49,000 clones are present, approximately 81% being singletons, with the ten largest covering about 4%. Trimming cost V 4 bases and J 3 bases; bases outside gene matches: 8. The CDR3 has 15 residues. Germline CDR1 is MNHEY and CDR2 is SVGEGT. About this clone itself: Its antigen is not identified.

Genomic DNA template from tumor biopsies or peripheral blood, roughly 616 ng to 6,004 ng input. The material was PBMCs, obtained before anti-PD-1 treatment. This rearrangement joins TRBV6-2 or TRBV6-3 to TRBJ2-5; 7 nucleotides match TRBD2. The sequence was collected from a human donor with basal cell carcinoma. For the CDR3, the DNA is TGTGCCAGCAGTTCCAGCTGGGCGGGGGAAGAGACCCAGTACTTC. Translated: CASSSSWAGEETQYF.